The T cell receptor beta chain under discussion was sequenced for a study of T-cell memory formation after mild COVID-19. Barcoded TCR alpha and TCR beta cDNA libraries with UMIs came from 5'RACE using constant-segment primers. TCRdb re-called the 5' RACE reads through MiXCR, storing one row per CDR3 protein. The sample has a few hundred thousand distinct CDR3 sequences, roughly 20% seen once. The germline gives CDR1 SGHNT, CDR2 YENEEA. V lost 9 bases, J lost 0 bases, and 13 bases lay in between. This CDR3 contains 14 residues. General study points: CD4/CD8 balance held among clones contracting day 15 to 85, and later expanders leaned CD4+. Some responding clones appeared in pre-infection memory, suggesting cross-reactive memory joined. For contracting clones, CD4+ ones sat mainly in CM and EM, CD8+ in EMRA.

As to this clonotype: The antigen is unknown.

The TCR sequence derives from an adult woman who had mild COVID-19 (a few samples of this study predate the infection). Cell type and time point are not known. Sequenced material: PBMCs or a T cell subset sorted from them (not recorded which). This chain joins TRBV11-3 and TRBJ2-3; perhaps TRBD1 as D (6 bases). The CDR3 coding sequence is TGTGCCAGTACGAACAGGGCTAGCACAGATACGCAGTATTTT. It translates to CASTNRASTDTQYF.